This T cell receptor beta chain originates from a study of glioma-infiltrating T cells after dendritic cell vaccination. Time point indicated: after dendritic cell vaccination, including at tumor progression/relapse. Selection required adequate fresh-frozen tumor tissue plus more than two years' survival data. The PCR used 60 V beta and 13 J beta primers. Clones were sequenced by immunoSEQ multiplex PCR, and TCRdb holds only the in-frame ones, with some missing. Of 75,000 to 95,000 clones listed, around 90% are singletons. V was cut by 7 bases and J by 2 bases, with 18 bases left in between. The CDR3 loop spans 15 amino acids. Germline lookup yields CDR1 SGHAT and CDR2 FQNNGV.

Sequencing was performed on blood, taken after dendritic cell vaccination. This chain uses TRBV11-2 with TRBJ2-7; no definite D call. This sequence originates from a human donor with glioblastoma. CDR3 nucleotide sequence: TGTGCCAGCACCCCTTCGCAGGTGGTCCCCTACGAGCAGTACTTC. Translating gives CASTPSQVVPYEQYF.